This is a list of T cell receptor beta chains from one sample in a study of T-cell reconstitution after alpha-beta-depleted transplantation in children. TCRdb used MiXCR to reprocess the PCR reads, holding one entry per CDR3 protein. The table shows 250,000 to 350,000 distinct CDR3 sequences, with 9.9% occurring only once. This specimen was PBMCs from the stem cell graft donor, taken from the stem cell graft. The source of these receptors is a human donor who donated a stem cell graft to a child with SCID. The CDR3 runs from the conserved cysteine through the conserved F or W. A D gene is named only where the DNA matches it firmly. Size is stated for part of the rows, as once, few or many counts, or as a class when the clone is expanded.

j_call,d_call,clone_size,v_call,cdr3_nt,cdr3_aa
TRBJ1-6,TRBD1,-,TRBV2,TGTGCCAGCAGTGAGGCCAGGGGGAATTCACCCCTCCACTTT,CASSEARGNSPLHF
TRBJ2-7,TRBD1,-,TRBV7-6,TGTGCCAGCAGCTCTCTGAGGGACAGGCGATCCTACGAGCAGTACTTC,CASSSLRDRRSYEQYF
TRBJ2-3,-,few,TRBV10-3,TGTGCCATCAGTGAGGGCGGGGGCGATACGCAGTATTTT,CAISEGGGDTQYF
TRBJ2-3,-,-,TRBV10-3,TGTGCCATCAGTTTACAGGGCACAGATACGCAGTATTTT,CAISLQGTDTQYF
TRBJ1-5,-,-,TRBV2,TGTGCCAGCAGTGAGCATGGTAGCAATCAGCCCCAGCATTTT,CASSEHGSNQPQHF
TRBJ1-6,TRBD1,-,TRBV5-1,TGCGCCAGCAGCTCCTGGACAGGGGTATTTTCACCCCTCCACTTT,CASSSWTGVFSPLHF
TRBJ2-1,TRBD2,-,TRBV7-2,TGTGCCAGCAGCTTTGCGGGGGGCTATGAGCAGTTCTTC,CASSFAGGYEQFF
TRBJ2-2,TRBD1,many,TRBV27,TGTGCCAGCAGTTTACTGGGACAGGCGAACACCGGGGAGCTGTTTTTT,CASSLLGQANTGELFF
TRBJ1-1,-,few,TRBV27,TGTGCCAGCAGTTTAATTCCTCGACGGGAAGCTTTCTTT,CASSLIPRREAFF
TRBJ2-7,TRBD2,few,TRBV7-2,TGTGCCAGCAGCCCATTCACTAGCGGGGGAGTCCACGAGCAGTACTTC,CASSPFTSGGVHEQYF
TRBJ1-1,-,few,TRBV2,TGTGCCAGCAGGGCACTGGGAGTGGGAACTGAAGCTTTCTTT,CASRALGVGTEAFF
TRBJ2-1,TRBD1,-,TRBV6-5,TGTGCCAGCCAGGGGGCCTACAATGAGCAGTTCTTC,CASQGAYNEQFF
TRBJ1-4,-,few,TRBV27,TGTGCCAGCAGTTTAGGCCAACCAGCAACTAATGAAAAACTGTTTTTT,CASSLGQPATNEKLFF
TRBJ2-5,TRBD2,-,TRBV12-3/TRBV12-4,TGTGCCATAGCGGGGGGCCTAAAAGAGACCCAGTACTTC,CAIAGGLKETQYF
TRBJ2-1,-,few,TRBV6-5,TGTGCCAGCATTTCAGTCGTCGGGGAGCAGTTCTTC,CASISVVGEQFF
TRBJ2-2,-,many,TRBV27,TGTGCCAGCAGTTTGTCTCACACCGGGGAGCTGTTTTTT,CASSLSHTGELFF
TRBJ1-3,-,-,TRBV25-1,TGTGCCAGCAGTGCAAACCGCGAGGGGCGAAACACCATATATTTT,CASSANREGRNTIYF
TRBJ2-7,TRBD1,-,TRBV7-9,TGTTCCAGCGGCGCCGGGACAGCCCCCTTCTACGAGCAGTACTTC,CSSGAGTAPFYEQYF
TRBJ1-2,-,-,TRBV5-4,TGTGCCAGCAGCTTGGAGCAGGGCCTAAGGTCAAATGGCTACACCTTC,CASSLEQGLRSNGYTF
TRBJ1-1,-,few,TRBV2,TGTGCCAGCAGTGCCGGACAGCCGAACACTGAAGCTTTCTTT,CASSAGQPNTEAFF
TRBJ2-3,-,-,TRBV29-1,TGCAGCGTTGTAGAAGGGTCGACAGATACGCAGTATTTT,CSVVEGSTDTQYF
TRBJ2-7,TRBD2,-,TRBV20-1,TGCAGTGCCTGCCGGGGGGGAAATTGTGGATCCGAGCAGTACTTC,CSACRGGNCGSEQYF
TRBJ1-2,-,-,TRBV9,TGTGCCAGCAGGTCCACCGGGTTAGCTAACTATGGCTACACCTTC,CASRSTGLANYGYTF
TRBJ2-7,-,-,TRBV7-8,TGTGCCAGCAGCTCCGTCCTTGTGCAGGGTCGCCACGAGCAGTACTTC,CASSSVLVQGRHEQYF
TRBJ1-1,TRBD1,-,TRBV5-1,TGCGCCAGCAGCCCCGTGACAGGGGCCACTGAAGCTTTCTTT,CASSPVTGATEAFF
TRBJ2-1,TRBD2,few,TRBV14,TGTGCCAGCAGCCACCACTTACTAGCGGGGGAAGGGTATGAGCAGTTCTTC,CASSHHLLAGEGYEQFF
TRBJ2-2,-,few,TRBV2,TGTGCCAGCAGTGAAGCTTCGGCAGAAGGCACCGGGGAGCTGTTTTTT,CASSEASAEGTGELFF
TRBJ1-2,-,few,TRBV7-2,TGTGCCAGCAGCACCTACGGGGATGGCTACACCTTC,CASSTYGDGYTF
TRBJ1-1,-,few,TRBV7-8,TGTGCCAGCAGCACAAATGTTTGGGGACCGAACACTGAAGCTTTCTTT,CASSTNVWGPNTEAFF
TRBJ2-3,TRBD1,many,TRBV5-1,TGCGCCAGCAGCTCACAGACAGGGCAGACGCAGTATTTT,CASSSQTGQTQYF
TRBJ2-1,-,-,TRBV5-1,TGCGCCAGCAGCTTGAACTACAATGAGCAGTTCTTC,CASSLNYNEQFF
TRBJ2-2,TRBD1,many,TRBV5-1,TGCGCCAGCAGCTTGGAGGGACAGGGTGTCACCGGGGAGCTGTTTTTT,CASSLEGQGVTGELFF
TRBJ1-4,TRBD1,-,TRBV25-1,TGTGCCAGCAGTGGAGACCTTACAGGGGTTGGGGAAAAACTGTTTTTT,CASSGDLTGVGEKLFF
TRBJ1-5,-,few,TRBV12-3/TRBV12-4,TGTGCCAGCAGTTATCGTGGCAGGGATCAGCCCCAGCATTTT,CASSYRGRDQPQHF
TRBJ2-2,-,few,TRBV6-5,TGTGCCAGCAGTTACAACTCGAACACCGGGGAGCTGTTTTTT,CASSYNSNTGELFF
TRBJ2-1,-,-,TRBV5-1,TGCGCCAGCAGCCAAGGACTACTGGAGCAGTTCTTC,CASSQGLLEQFF
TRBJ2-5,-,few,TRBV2,TGTGCCAGCTGGGGAGAGCCCCAAGAGACCCAGTACTTC,CASWGEPQETQYF
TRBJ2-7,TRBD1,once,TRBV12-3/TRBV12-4,TGTGCCAGCAGTTTAGGGGATCATGTGGACAGGGTAAGCTCCTACGAGCAGTACTTC,CASSLGDHVDRVSSYEQYF
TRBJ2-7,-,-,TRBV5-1,TGCGCCAGCAAAACGATGCCCCAAACCTACGAGCAGTACTTC,CASKTMPQTYEQYF
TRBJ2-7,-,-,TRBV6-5,TGTGCCAGCAGCGAGGTTGGCTACGAGCAGTACTTC,CASSEVGYEQYF
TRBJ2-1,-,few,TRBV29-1,TGCAGCGACCGAAACAGGGTTCCGAGGGACAATGAGCAGTTCTTC,CSDRNRVPRDNEQFF
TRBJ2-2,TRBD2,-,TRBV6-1,TGTGCCAGCGGGGCGGGGGCGAACACCGGGGAGCTGTTTTTT,CASGAGANTGELFF
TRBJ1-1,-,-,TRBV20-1,TGCAGTGCTAGGGGCAGGGGTTACACTGAAGCTTTCTTT,CSARGRGYTEAFF
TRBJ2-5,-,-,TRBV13,TGTGCCAGCAGCTTCGCGGCGGGGGCGGATGGAGAGACCCAGTACTTC,CASSFAAGADGETQYF
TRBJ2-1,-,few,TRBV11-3,TGTGCCAGCAGCCCATATGGGGGTCTGAGGTCTTACAATGAGCAGTTCTTC,CASSPYGGLRSYNEQFF
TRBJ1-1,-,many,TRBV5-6,TGTGCCAGCAGCCCCACCGGCGGGACACTCGAAGCTTTCTTT,CASSPTGGTLEAFF
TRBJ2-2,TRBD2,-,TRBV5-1,TGCGCCAGCAGCTTGGACAACCTAGCGGGGGCGAACACCGGGGAGCTGTTTTTT,CASSLDNLAGANTGELFF
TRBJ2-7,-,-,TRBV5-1,TGCGCCAGCAGAGCCAGGGGGGGCTTAAGCTACGAGCAGTACTTC,CASRARGGLSYEQYF